These 27 T cell receptor beta chains originate from one sample sequenced in a study of blood T cell repertoires in COVID-19. Clones were read by immunoSEQ multiplex PCR, and TCRdb kept only the in-frame ones, dropping some. The table records 140,000 to 150,000 clones, around four fifths of them present only once. Source material: peripheral blood. These receptor sequences come from a middle-aged woman with active or convalescent COVID-19.

The chain employs TRBV6-1 and TRBJ1-2; the D is unclear. Trimming removed 1 base at V and 4 bases at J, with 13 bases between. Per germline, CDR1 MNHNS and CDR2 SASEGT. The CDR3 contains 15 residues. The CDR3 DNA reads TGTGCCAGCAGTGAAGTCCGCGAGGAGCCCTATGGCTACACCTTC. This encodes CASSEVREEPYGYTF.

The CDR3 DNA is TGTGCCAGCTCATTCCGCAGGGAGGGTGAGCAGTTCTTC. Translated: CASSFRREGEQFF. The chain uses TRBV18 and TRBJ2-1; 7 nucleotides line up with TRBD2. The CDR3 length is 13 residues. V gave up 5 bases and J gave up 9 bases; unmatched junction bases: 7. Germline CDR1 reads KGHSH; CDR2 reads LQKENI.

CDR3 loop: CAISEPDGVEQYF. In nucleotides, the CDR3 is TGTGCCATCAGTGAGCCGGACGGGGTGGAGCAGTACTTC. The chain joins TRBV10-3 to TRBJ2-7; D possibly corresponds to TRBD2 (5 bases). The CDR3 runs to 13 residues. V lost 2 bases and J lost 7, with 12 bases in between. Germline V gives CDR1 ENHRY, CDR2 SYGVKD.

CDR3 protein: CASRRQSNQPQHF. The CDR3 nucleotides read TGTGCCAGCAGGCGACAGAGCAATCAGCCCCAGCATTTT. The chain has TRBV2 and TRBJ1-5; D possibly corresponds to TRBD1 (5 bases). V lost 6 bases, J lost 1 base, and 7 bases lay in between. CDR3 length equals 13 residues. Germline V gene sequence: CDR1 SNHLY, CDR2 FYNNEI.

V usage is TRBV18 and J usage is TRBJ1-2, with 7 bases that match TRBD1. Germline V gene lookup returns CDR1 KGHSH and CDR2 LQKENI. This CDR3 contains 13 residues. The V gene end was trimmed by 4 bases and the J gene end by 4 bases; junction bases not matched to a gene: 3. CDR3 residues: CASSRDRAYGYTF. The CDR3 DNA is TGTGCCAGCTCACGCGACAGGGCCTATGGCTACACCTTC. The complete variable domain, with remaining parts taken from reference TRBV18 and TRBJ1-2, reads NAGVMQNPRHLVRRRGQEARLRCSPMKGHSHVYWYRQLPEEGLKFMVYLQKENIIDESGMPKERFSAEFPKEGPSILRIQQVVRGDSAAYFCASSRDRAYGYTFGSGTRLTVV.

This chain links TRBV12-3 or TRBV12-4 with TRBJ1-2; no clear D. CDR3 length: 12 residues. The V and J ends lost 7 bases and 1 base respectively, with 7 bases between them. The CDR3 spells CASTGNNYGYTF. The CDR3 region has the DNA TGTGCCAGCACGGGAAATAACTATGGCTACACCTTC.

The chain has TRBV5-1 and TRBJ1-1; perhaps TRBD1 as D (5 bases). V dropped 2 bases and J dropped 2 bases, with 13 bases sitting between them. CDR1 SGHRS and CDR2 YFSETQ come from the germline V gene. This CDR3 region has 15 residues. CDR3 bases: TGCGCCAGCAGCTTCTATGGCAGGGATAACACTGAAGCTTTCTTT. Amino acid sequence: CASSFYGRDNTEAFF.

CDR3 sequence reads: CASSPRESMNTEAFF. The CDR3 nucleotides read TGTGCCAGCTCACCACGGGAGTCTATGAACACTGAAGCTTTCTTT. V gene TRBV18 combines with J gene TRBJ1-1; D gene uncertain. The CDR3 runs to 15 residues. V shed 1 base and J shed 0 bases, with 9 bases lying between them. From germline, CDR1 is KGHSH and CDR2 LQKENI.

CDR3 sequence: CASSWGPNTEAFF. The CDR3 nucleotides are TGTGCCAGCAGTTGGGGGCCAAACACTGAAGCTTTCTTT. The genes are TRBV28 and TRBJ1-1, with a possible D match to TRBD1 (6 bases). CDR1 and CDR2 from the germline V gene are MDHEN and SYDVKM. V was pared by 4 bases and J by 2 bases, with 8 bases between. The CDR3 contains 13 residues.

The chain employs TRBV4-3 and TRBJ1-1, with 9 bases aligning to TRBD1. The junction had 5 bases not matched to a gene; V was cut back by 5 bases and J by 1 base. CDR3 length equals 15 residues. Germline V gene sequence: CDR1 LGHNA, CDR2 YSLEER. CDR3 nucleotides: TGCGCCAGCAGCAAAACGGGACAGGGGAACACTGAAGCTTTCTTT. Protein product: CASSKTGQGNTEAFF.

This clone occurred once. This sequence joins TRBV11-2 and TRBJ2-7; 7 bases are a match to TRBD1. The CDR3 contains 14 residues. Germline V gene sequence: CDR1 SGHAT, CDR2 FQNNGV. With 4 bases clipped from V and 4 bases from J, the junction kept 7 bases outside the gene matches. CDR3 sequence reads: CASSSDRMSYEQYF. In nucleotides, the CDR3 is TGTGCCAGCAGCTCGGACAGGATGAGTTACGAGCAGTACTTC.

As concerns this clone: Other nucleotide sequences in the sample specify the same CDR3. V and J are TRBV29-1 and TRBJ1-1; TRBD1 agrees at 7 bases. Germline V gene data show CDR1 as SQVTM and CDR2 as ANQGSEA. The CDR3 spans 13 residues. V was clipped by 6 bases and J by 0 bases; unmatched bases: 4. The CDR3 DNA reads TGCAGCGTAGAGGGACAGCTGAACACTGAAGCTTTCTTT. Its translation is CSVEGQLNTEAFF.

This clone has only a few counts. The chain carries TRBV6-2 or TRBV6-3 and TRBJ1-5, with unresolved D. The germline V and J ends were trimmed by 0 bases and 3 bases, with 15 bases remaining between them. The CDR3 loop spans 17 amino acids. Germline V gene sequence: CDR1 MNHEY, CDR2 SVGEGT. CDR3 sequence reads: CASSYSFPGGLNQPQHF. The CDR3, as DNA: TGTGCCAGCAGTTACTCGTTCCCAGGAGGTCTCAATCAGCCCCAGCATTTT.

The chain joins TRBV7-9 to TRBJ2-7, with 7 bases fitting TRBD2. Unmatched junction bases numbered 8, after V lost 11 bases and J lost 10 bases. Looked up from germline, CDR1 is SEHNR and CDR2 is FQNEAQ (reference sequence). This CDR3 contains 10 residues. The CDR3 nucleotides read TGTGCCGGGGGGGAGCAGGGTCAGTACTTC. It is translated as CAGGEQGQYF.

The chain has TRBV7-8 and TRBJ1-1, with TRBD1 as a possible D gene (6 bases). V gave up 5 bases and J gave up 11 bases, with 15 bases separating them. CDR3 length: 12 amino acids. Germline CDR1 SGHVS, CDR2 FQNEAQ. The CDR3 region has the DNA TGTGCCAGCAGCCACGGCAGGGGAAAGGCTTTCTTT. It codes for CASSHGRGKAFF.

Here the CDR3 DNA reads TGTGCCAGCAGTGGGGGAGGGACGCTCTATGGCTACACCTTC. Residues: CASSGGGTLYGYTF. The chain employs TRBV28 and TRBJ1-2, with D perhaps TRBD1 (5 bases). Deletions cut 5 bases from V and 4 bases from J, with 14 bases between. The length of the CDR3 is 14 residues. Per the germline V gene, CDR1 is MDHEN and CDR2 is SYDVKM.

The chain uses TRBV30 and TRBJ2-7, with 9 bases that match TRBD2. After removal of 5 bases from V and 2 bases from J, the junction contained 7 bases not matched to a gene. Germline-derived CDR1 and CDR2 are GTSNPN and SVGIG (reference sequence). This CDR3 is built from 14 residues. CDR3 residues: CAWETSGTPYEQYF. CDR3 DNA sequence: TGTGCCTGGGAGACTAGCGGTACTCCCTACGAGCAGTACTTC.

The chain combines TRBV7-6 with TRBJ1-5; TRBD1 agrees at 8 bases. J lost 3 bases, V lost 1 base, and 5 bases had no gene match. The CDR3 is made up of 16 amino acids. CDR1 is SGHVS, CDR2 FNYEAQ, per germline. CDR3 DNA: TGTGCCAGCAGCTTAGGCGGGACAGGAGCCAATCAGCCCCAGCATTTT. Translating gives CASSLGGTGANQPQHF.

The chain employs TRBV2 and TRBJ2-3; D perhaps matches TRBD2 (6 bases). Germline V gives CDR1 SNHLY, CDR2 FYNNEI. The germline V and J ends were trimmed by 8 bases and 1 base, with 13 bases remaining between them. The CDR3 spans 14 residues. The DNA for the CDR3 is TGTGCCAGCGCTCTCGGCGGGGGCACAGATACGCAGTATTTT. Translating it yields CASALGGGTDTQYF.

V gene TRBV7-2 combines with J gene TRBJ1-6; 7 bases map to TRBD1. Germline assignment: CDR1 SGHTA and CDR2 FQGNSA. V trimming: 1 base; J trimming: 8 bases; junction bases outside the gene matches: 8. The CDR3 spans 16 residues. The CDR3 protein is CASSLGARGTHSPLHF. The CDR3 region has the DNA TGTGCCAGCAGCTTAGGAGCCAGGGGGACCCATTCACCCCTCCACTTT.

The chain joins TRBV3-1 (or the pseudogene TRBV3-2) to TRBJ1-2; the D gene is possibly TRBD1 (5 bases). The V gene lost 6 bases and the J gene lost 1 base, with 18 bases spanning the gap. This CDR3 contains 16 residues. In germline, CDR1 is LGHDT, CDR2 YNNKEL (reference sequence). CDR3 in DNA: TGTGCCAGCAGTCATCCCGGCAGGGATATTAACTATGGCTACACCTTC. As protein: CASSHPGRDINYGYTF.

The genes are TRBV29-1 and TRBJ2-1; D is possibly TRBD2 (5 bases). V was shortened by 7 bases and J by 0 bases, with 16 bases between the two germline ends. There are 15 residues in the CDR3. Germline V CDR1 and CDR2: SQVTM, ANQGSEA. The CDR3 region has the DNA TGCAGCGCCCAGACTATCCCGAGCTCCTACAATGAGCAGTTCTTC. It yields the protein CSAQTIPSSYNEQFF.

This CDR3 reads CASIPNRDRYNSPLHF. CDR3 DNA: TGTGCCAGCATACCTAACAGGGATCGTTATAATTCACCCCTCCACTTT. The genes are TRBV2 and TRBJ1-6, with a tentative D call TRBD1 (6 bases). The CDR3 is made up of 16 amino acids. Germline CDR1 and CDR2: SNHLY and FYNNEI. The V end lost 7 bases, the J end lost 4 bases, and 17 bases lay between the germline ends.

This chain uses TRBV10-3 with TRBJ2-1, with TRBD1 identical over 9 bases. Germline loops: CDR1 ENHRY, CDR2 SYGVKD. The CDR3 extends over 15 amino acids. Losses at the gene ends were 6 bases for V and 0 bases for J; bases not matched to a gene: 3. This CDR3 is CAIRGTGSSYNEQFF. The CDR3 DNA follows: TGTGCCATCAGGGGGACAGGGAGCTCCTACAATGAGCAGTTCTTC.

The chain employs TRBV6-2 or TRBV6-3 and TRBJ2-3, with TRBD2 identical over 14 bases. This CDR3 comprises 17 residues. CDR1 is MNHEY and CDR2 is SVGEGT in the germline V gene. The J segment lost 4 bases and the V segment lost 5 bases, leaving 8 bases of the junction unmatched. The CDR3: CASSDPGTSGGPDTQYF. CDR3 nucleotides: TGTGCCAGCAGTGACCCCGGGACTAGCGGGGGACCAGATACGCAGTATTTT.

The J gene is TRBJ2-7, the V gene TRBV7-9, with TRBD1 identical over 7 bases. The CDR3 length is 14 residues. Germline CDR1 reads SEHNR; CDR2 reads FQNEAQ (reference sequence). J lost 2 bases, V lost 2 bases, and 3 bases had no gene match. For the CDR3, the DNA is TGTGCCAGCAGCTTACTGCAGGGGGCCTACGAGCAGTACTTC. This encodes CASSLLQGAYEQYF.

This chain links TRBV3-1 (or the pseudogene TRBV3-2) with TRBJ2-3; a possible D gene is TRBD1 (6 bases). The CDR3 consists of 16 residues. Germline assignment: CDR1 LGHDT and CDR2 YNNKEL (reference sequence). The V end was cut by 5 bases, the J end by 3 bases, with 18 bases between. The CDR3 DNA is TGTGCCAGCAGCGCCCGGTGGGGGACAACTACAGATACGCAGTATTTT. It translates to CASSARWGTTTDTQYF.